The rows below give T cell receptor beta chains drawn from one sample of a study of blood T cell repertoires in COVID-19. Only in-frame clones appear in the TCRdb table, and some are missing; sequencing was by immunoSEQ multiplex PCR. The data contain over 200,000 clones, 80% to 95% of them singletons. The source material was peripheral blood. These receptors all come from a man aged 55-75 years with COVID-19, enrolled during active disease. Each CDR3 is given with its conserved first and last residue. Fields, in order: V gene, D gene, J gene, clone size, CDR3 protein, CDR3 DNA. The D gene is left open where the match is weak. The size of a clone is reported for some rows only, either as once, few or many, or as a class for expanded clones.

TRBV9	TRBD2	TRBJ2-2	NA	CASSVSSGGDTGELFF	TGTGCCAGCAGCGTATCTAGCGGGGGGGACACCGGGGAGCTGTTTTTT
TRBV5-6	NA	TRBJ2-7	NA	CASSLHREYEQYF	TGTGCCAGCAGCTTGCACAGGGAGTACGAGCAGTACTTC
TRBV5-1	TRBD2	TRBJ2-2	NA	CASYGSGLAGNTGELFF	TGCGCCAGCTATGGGTCGGGACTAGCGGGGAACACCGGGGAGCTGTTTTTT
TRBV28	NA	TRBJ1-4	NA	CASNIGGVHEKLFF	TGTGCCAGCAATATTGGAGGGGTCCATGAAAAACTGTTTTTT
TRBV28	TRBD2	TRBJ2-3	NA	CASSSGTIKGDTQYF	TGTGCCAGCAGCTCGGGGACTATTAAAGGGGATACGCAGTATTTT
TRBV10-3	TRBD1	TRBJ1-5	NA	CAIGAPDRGDQPQHF	TGTGCCATCGGGGCGCCGGACAGGGGCGATCAGCCCCAGCATTTT
TRBV9	NA	TRBJ2-1	NA	CASSSGQNGGWFF	TGTGCCAGCAGCTCCGGACAAAATGGGGGGTGGTTCTTC
TRBV5-1	TRBD2	TRBJ2-2	NA	CASSQGLAGTGELFF	TGCGCCAGCAGCCAAGGACTAGCGGGCACCGGGGAGCTGTTTTTT
TRBV12-5	TRBD1	TRBJ2-1	NA	CASGLTGANEQFF	TGTGCTAGTGGTTTGACAGGGGCCAATGAGCAGTTCTTC
TRBV28	NA	TRBJ1-2	NA	CASSLASEVSNYGYTF	TGTGCCAGCAGTTTAGCTAGTGAGGTCTCTAACTATGGCTACACCTTC
TRBV19	NA	TRBJ1-1	NA	CASSTPQGPREAFF	TGTGCCAGTAGTACTCCTCAGGGGCCTCGTGAAGCTTTCTTT
TRBV7-9	TRBD1	TRBJ2-2	NA	CASSHDRVTGELFF	TGTGCCAGCAGCCACGACAGGGTCACCGGGGAGCTGTTTTTT
TRBV7-7	TRBD2	TRBJ2-2	NA	CASSLGLAGGPPGELFF	TGTGCTAGCAGCCTGGGACTAGCGGGGGGGCCCCCCGGGGAGCTGTTTTTT
TRBV3-1/TRBV3-2	TRBD1	TRBJ1-1	NA	CASSPRDRGNTEAFF	TGTGCCAGCAGCCCCCGGGACAGGGGCAACACTGAAGCTTTCTTT
TRBV21-1	NA	TRBJ1-6	NA	CASSKGLDRGRSSYNSPLHF	TGTGCCAGCAGCAAAGGACTCGACAGGGGGCGCAGCTCCTATAATTCACCCCTCCACTTT
TRBV7-3	NA	TRBJ1-1	NA	CASSVDTNTEAFF	TGTGCCAGCAGCGTCGACACCAACACTGAAGCTTTCTTT
TRBV18	NA	TRBJ2-3	NA	CASSPGQGSTDTQYF	TGTGCCAGCTCACCAGGGCAGGGGAGCACAGATACGCAGTATTTT
TRBV30	NA	TRBJ1-3	NA	CAPQGRAGNTIYF	TGTGCCCCACAGGGTAGAGCTGGAAACACCATATATTTT
TRBV4-1	NA	TRBJ1-2	NA	CASSQDIGQGRYGYTF	TGCGCCAGCAGCCAAGATATTGGCCAGGGGAGATATGGCTACACCTTC
TRBV12-3/TRBV12-4	NA	TRBJ1-2	NA	CACQEASNYGYTF	TGTGCCTGTCAAGAGGCGTCTAACTATGGCTACACCTTC
TRBV20-1	NA	TRBJ2-7	once	CSASDGAPYEQYF	TGCAGTGCTAGTGATGGAGCCCCCTACGAGCAGTACTTC
TRBV18	NA	TRBJ1-1	NA	CASSPFQGLFAEAFF	TGTGCCAGCTCACCATTTCAGGGGCTCTTCGCTGAAGCTTTCTTT
TRBV18	NA	TRBJ1-1	NA	CASSPPGPGAEAFF	TGTGCCAGCTCACCACCGGGTCCAGGGGCTGAAGCTTTCTTT
TRBV4-2	NA	TRBJ1-4	NA	CASSQDINSPNEKLFF	TGTGCCAGCAGCCAAGATATAAACAGCCCTAATGAAAAACTGTTTTTT
TRBV6-5	TRBD2	TRBJ2-1	NA	CASSSLAEYNEQFF	TGTGCCAGCAGTTCACTAGCGGAATACAATGAGCAGTTCTTC
TRBV6-6	NA	TRBJ1-1	NA	CASSYTVTEAFF	TGTGCCAGCAGTTACACAGTCACTGAAGCTTTCTTT
TRBV3-1/TRBV3-2	TRBD1	TRBJ2-1	NA	CASSRPGTGYNEQFF	TGTGCCAGCAGCCGACCCGGGACAGGGTACAATGAGCAGTTCTTC
TRBV4-1	TRBD2	TRBJ2-7	NA	CASSQAGTSDYEQYF	TGCGCCAGCAGCCAAGCCGGGACTAGCGACTACGAGCAGTACTTC
TRBV29-1	TRBD1	TRBJ1-1	NA	CSGGGETEAFF	TGCAGCGGAGGGGGCGAGACTGAAGCTTTCTTT
TRBV30	TRBD2	TRBJ2-1	once	CAWSSPGTKARNEQFF	TGTGCCTGGAGTTCACCCGGGACTAAGGCCCGCAATGAGCAGTTCTTC
TRBV11-3	TRBD1	TRBJ2-2	NA	CASSWGQANTGELFF	TGTGCCAGCAGCTGGGGACAGGCGAACACCGGGGAGCTGTTTTTT
TRBV7-2	TRBD2	TRBJ2-5	NA	CASSLDGTSGSQETQYF	TGTGCCAGCAGCTTAGATGGGACTAGCGGGTCCCAAGAGACCCAGTACTTC
TRBV29-1	TRBD1	TRBJ1-2	NA	CSAEGTGLFYGYTF	TGCAGCGCCGAAGGGACAGGGCTCTTCTATGGCTACACCTTC
TRBV12-3/TRBV12-4	NA	TRBJ2-2	few	CASSRRDTGELFF	TGTGCCAGCAGTCGGAGGGACACCGGGGAGCTGTTTTTT
TRBV19	TRBD2	TRBJ2-1	NA	CASSIQIPGLAFYNEQFF	TGTGCCAGTAGTATTCAAATCCCGGGACTAGCTTTCTACAATGAGCAGTTCTTC
TRBV24-1	NA	TRBJ1-4	NA	CATSDGQPGEKLFF	TGTGCCACCAGTGATGGACAGCCTGGTGAAAAACTGTTTTTT
TRBV3-1/TRBV3-2	TRBD2	TRBJ2-7	NA	CASSPVAGPYEQYF	TGTGCCAGCAGCCCTGTAGCGGGGCCCTACGAGCAGTACTTC
TRBV12-3/TRBV12-4	NA	TRBJ1-5	once	CASSLTGNQPQHF	TGTGCCAGCAGTTTAACGGGCAATCAGCCCCAGCATTTT
TRBV2	NA	TRBJ1-1	NA	CASSWTEKNTEAFF	TGTGCCAGCAGTTGGACAGAGAAGAACACTGAAGCTTTCTTT
TRBV5-1	TRBD2	TRBJ2-5	NA	CASSLESGGPEETQYF	TGCGCCAGCAGCTTGGAAAGCGGGGGGCCGGAAGAGACCCAGTACTTC
TRBV27	TRBD1	TRBJ2-7	NA	CASRPDRVKEQYF	TGTGCCAGCAGGCCCGACAGGGTTAAGGAGCAGTACTTC
TRBV6-5	NA	TRBJ1-6	NA	CASSYFSSSPLHF	TGTGCCAGCAGTTATTTTTCTAGCTCACCCCTCCACTTT
TRBV7-3	TRBD1	TRBJ2-7	NA	CASSLQGGHEQYF	TGTGCCAGCAGCTTACAAGGGGGCCACGAGCAGTACTTC
TRBV7-8	NA	TRBJ2-5	NA	CASSLGAANRETQYF	TGTGCCAGCAGCCTAGGGGCGGCGAACAGGGAGACCCAGTACTTC
TRBV5-1	NA	TRBJ1-6	NA	CASSLAITGSSYNSPLHF	TGCGCCAGCAGCTTGGCTATAACAGGGAGCTCCTATAATTCACCCCTCCACTTT
TRBV6-1	TRBD2	TRBJ2-3	NA	CASSERGSDTQYF	TGTGCCAGCAGTGAGCGGGGGTCAGATACGCAGTATTTT
TRBV10-2	NA	TRBJ2-5	NA	CASATTGETQYF	TGCGCCAGCGCGACTACTGGGGAGACCCAGTACTTC
TRBV10-3	NA	TRBJ2-7	NA	CAIPGRQAASPYEQYF	TGTGCCATCCCTGGCAGACAGGCGGCTTCACCCTACGAGCAGTACTTC